A single sample gave rise to the 25 T cell receptor beta chains below, sequenced in a study of OX40 agonist ivuxolimab in advanced cancers. Only in-frame clones appear in the TCRdb table, and some are missing; sequencing was by immunoSEQ multiplex PCR. The sample carries around 76,000 clones, 65% to 90% recorded once. This specimen consisted of CD4+ or CD8+ T cells sorted from blood, obtained in a trial of the OX40 agonist ivuxolimab. These receptors originate from an adult with an advanced solid tumor such as melanoma, head and neck, liver or kidney cancer.

The CDR3 region is CASSFGTGVQPQHF. The CDR3 DNA sequence: TGTGCCAGCAGCTTTGGGACAGGGGTTCAGCCCCAGCATTTT. The J gene is TRBJ1-5, the V gene TRBV7-6; 10 bases are shared with TRBD1. Per the germline V gene, CDR1 is SGHVS and CDR2 is FNYEAQ. V gave up 3 bases and J gave up 6 bases; unmatched junction bases: 2. CDR3 length: 14 residues.

This clone was counted once. V and J are TRBV7-2 and TRBJ1-4; D is unclear. This CDR3 is built from 15 residues. Germline assignment: CDR1 SGHTA and CDR2 FQGNSA. Trimming took 5 bases from V and 7 from J, leaving 17 bases between them. The CDR3 loop is CASSPFGLGVEKLFF. The DNA of the CDR3 is TGTGCCAGCAGCCCCTTCGGGCTCGGGGTTGAAAAACTGTTTTTT.

The chain recombines TRBV19 with TRBJ1-1; a weak D match, TRBD1 (5 bases). CDR3 size: 14 residues. Trimming cost V 7 bases and J 5 bases, with 17 bases left between them. Germline lookup yields CDR1 LNHDA and CDR2 SQIVND (reference sequence). The DNA of the CDR3 is TGTGCCAGTATGGAGGACAAAGGGTGGACTGAAGCTTTCTTT. This codes for CASMEDKGWTEAFF.

The chain has TRBV2 and TRBJ1-2, with 8 bases identical to TRBD1. Germline V gives CDR1 SNHLY, CDR2 FYNNEI. This CDR3 comprises 12 residues. With V trimmed by 11 bases and J by 2 bases, 4 bases remained unmatched. The chain's CDR3 is CAGRDRNYGYTF. The CDR3 coding sequence is TGTGCCGGAAGGGACAGGAACTATGGCTACACCTTC.

V gene TRBV11-3 combines with J gene TRBJ2-2, with D possibly TRBD1 on 5 matching bases. Per the germline V gene, CDR1 is SGHNT and CDR2 is YENEEA. This CDR3 is 14 amino acids long. Trimming cost V 4 bases and J 3 bases, with 9 bases left between them. The CDR3 DNA reads as TGTGCCAGCAGCTCAGGGTCGGACACCGGGGAGCTGTTTTTT. Encoded protein: CASSSGSDTGELFF. Drawing the rest from reference TRBV11-3 and TRBJ2-2, the complete variable domain is EAGVVQSPRYKIIEKKQPVAFWCNPISGHNTLYWYLQNLGQGPELLIRYENEEAVDDSQLPKDRFSAERLKGVDSTLKIQPAELGDSAVYLCASSSGSDTGELFFGEGSRLTVL.

J is TRBJ1-6 and V is TRBV18; no clear D. Looked up from germline, CDR1 is KGHSH and CDR2 is LQKENI. V lost 0 bases and J 8 bases, leaving 14 bases between the germline ends. The CDR3 covers 16 residues. The CDR3, as DNA: TGTGCCAGCTCACCACCGAATTCAGGTTGGGATTCACCCCTCCACTTT. This codes for CASSPPNSGWDSPLHF.

The chain carries TRBV10-3 and TRBJ1-2, with D possibly TRBD1 on 5 matching bases. This CDR3 is built from 14 residues. From germline, CDR1 is ENHRY and CDR2 SYGVKD. V was clipped by 6 bases and J by 3 bases, with 14 bases between them. CDR3 sequence: CAIRGTATDYGYTF. In DNA, the CDR3 is TGTGCCATCAGAGGGACCGCAACTGACTATGGCTACACCTTC.

The rearrangement uses TRBV29-1 and TRBJ2-1; D may match TRBD1 or TRBD2 (5 bases each). Trimming cost V 6 bases and J 7 bases, with 10 bases left between them. This CDR3 comprises 11 residues. Germline V gene data show CDR1 as SQVTM and CDR2 as ANQGSEA. CDR3 region: CSVTGTNEQFF. CDR3 nucleotides: TGCAGCGTGACCGGGACGAATGAGCAGTTCTTC.

The gene calls are TRBV5-1 and TRBJ2-7; TRBD2 might be the D (6 bases). This CDR3 is built from 14 residues. The germline V gene has CDR1 SGHRS and CDR2 YFSETQ. Trimming stripped 1 base from V and 0 bases from J, with 8 bases between. The CDR3 sequence is CASSLIADSYEQYF. Written as DNA, the CDR3 is TGCGCCAGCAGCTTGATAGCGGACTCCTACGAGCAGTACTTC.

The gene calls are TRBV10-3 and TRBJ1-3; no reliable D call. V was shortened by 5 bases and J by 0 bases, with 11 bases between the two germline ends. Per germline, CDR1 ENHRY and CDR2 SYGVKD. The CDR3 is 15 residues long. The CDR3 sequence is CAISLRETSGNTIYF. As DNA, the CDR3 is TGTGCCATCAGTTTGAGGGAGACCTCTGGAAACACCATATATTTT.

This clone showed up just once. The chain joins TRBV7-2 to TRBJ2-5, with 11 bases that match TRBD2. CDR1 is SGHTA, CDR2 FQGNSA, per germline. There are 18 residues in the CDR3. J gave up 2 bases and V 7 bases, and 15 bases lay outside the gene matches. CDR3 amino acids: CASTGRGLAGGGQETQYF. The CDR3 region has the DNA TGTGCCAGCACCGGCAGGGGGCTAGCGGGGGGCGGACAAGAGACCCAGTACTTC.

The CDR3 loop reads CASSLSLYESEAFF. In DNA form, the CDR3 reads TGTGCCAGCAGCTTATCCCTTTACGAGAGTGAAGCTTTCTTT. V gene TRBV11-2 combines with J gene TRBJ1-1; no clear D gene. The CDR3 loop spans 14 amino acids. V lost 2 bases and J 7 bases, leaving 14 bases between the germline ends. Per the germline V gene, CDR1 is SGHAT and CDR2 is FQNNGV.

This chain links TRBV4-3 with TRBJ2-7; no reliable D call. This CDR3 spans 14 amino acids. Germline loops: CDR1 LGHNA, CDR2 YSLEER. V shed 0 bases and J shed 0 bases, with 6 bases lying between them. The CDR3 reads CASSQDRFSYEQYF. DNA for the CDR3: TGCGCCAGCAGCCAAGACAGATTCTCCTACGAGCAGTACTTC.

Remarks on this clone: The sample contains more than one DNA sequence encoding this CDR3. The rearrangement joins TRBV11-2 to TRBJ1-1, with D tentatively TRBD1 (6 bases). CDR1 is SGHAT, CDR2 FQNNGV, per germline. Trimming cost V 4 bases and J 4 bases, with 16 bases left between them. This CDR3 is built from 15 residues. DNA for the CDR3: TGTGCCAGCAGCTCACTGAGGGGGAGGGGCACTGAAGCTTTCTTT. Encoded protein: CASSSLRGRGTEAFF.

This clone ranks as medium-sized. The chain uses TRBV5-1 and TRBJ1-1, with D unresolved. Per germline, CDR1 SGHRS and CDR2 YFSETQ. Trimming stripped 4 bases from V and 5 bases from J, with 18 bases between. The CDR3 has 15 residues. The CDR3 loop reads CASSLLTASGTEAFF. CDR3 DNA sequence: TGCGCCAGCAGCCTTCTGACGGCCTCTGGAACTGAAGCTTTCTTT.

The chain links TRBV6-5 to TRBJ1-6; D remains unclear. V lost 0 bases and J lost 7, with 4 bases in between. The CDR3 contains 13 residues. Looked up from germline, CDR1 is MNHEY and CDR2 is SVGAGI. The CDR3 reads CASSYSSNSPLHF. The CDR3 DNA sequence: TGTGCCAGCAGTTACTCTTCGAATTCACCCCTCCACTTT.

The V and J genes are TRBV11-2 and TRBJ2-1, with D perhaps given as TRBD1 or TRBD2 (6 bases each). Germline CDR1 is SGHAT and CDR2 is FQNNGV. CDR3 length: 17 residues. V was pared by 6 bases and J by 6 bases, with 24 bases between. CDR3 coding DNA: TGTGCCAGCAGTCCACCCTGGGGGGCTCGAAGTATCAATGAGCAGTTCTTC. Protein product: CASSPPWGARSINEQFF.

The chain combines TRBV19 with TRBJ2-3; 10 bases are a match to TRBD2. With V trimmed by 5 bases and J by 5 bases, 10 bases remained unmatched. The germline gives CDR1 LNHDA, CDR2 SQIVND (reference sequence). This CDR3 has 16 residues. DNA for the CDR3: TGTGCCAGTAGTCAAACCCCTAGCGGGGGCCTAGATACGCAGTATTTT. Residues: CASSQTPSGGLDTQYF.

The chain uses TRBV6-1 and TRBJ2-7; D is perhaps TRBD2 (6 bases). Germline loops: CDR1 MNHNS, CDR2 SASEGT. There are 11 residues in the CDR3. Trimming took 11 bases from V and 5 from J, leaving 13 bases between them. CDR3 nucleotide sequence: TGTGCCGCCCGGAGGGGCCACGAGCAGTACTTC. This gives the protein CAARRGHEQYF.

This chain uses TRBV6-5 with TRBJ1-1; 8 positions match TRBD1. In germline, CDR1 is MNHEY, CDR2 SVGAGI. With V trimmed by 2 bases and J by 1 base, 0 bases remained unmatched. This CDR3 has 14 residues. CDR3 sequence reads: CASSYDRGNTEAFF. The CDR3 DNA reads TGTGCCAGCAGTTACGACAGGGGGAACACTGAAGCTTTCTTT.

The CDR3 here is CASSLRGDDTEAFF. CDR3 coding DNA: TGCGCCAGCAGCTTAAGGGGGGATGACACTGAAGCTTTCTTT. The V gene is TRBV5-1, the J gene TRBJ1-1, with a tentative D call TRBD1 (6 bases). The germline V gene has CDR1 SGHRS and CDR2 YFSETQ. Trimming took 2 bases from V and 3 from J, leaving 11 bases between them. The CDR3 length is 14 residues.

The sample holds a few counts of this clone. The chain combines TRBV18 with TRBJ2-7; a possible D gene is TRBD1 (5 bases). V lost 0 bases and J lost 6, with 12 bases in between. The CDR3 runs 14 residues. The germline V gene encodes CDR1 KGHSH and CDR2 LQKENI. As DNA, the CDR3 is TGTGCCAGCTCACCACCGTCAGGGAACACCGAGCAGTACTTC. As protein: CASSPPSGNTEQYF.

The chain combines TRBV18 with TRBJ2-1; TRBD2 matches 7 bases. CDR3 length: 15 residues. Germline V gives CDR1 KGHSH, CDR2 LQKENI. The junction had 7 bases not matched to a gene; V was cut back by 2 bases and J by 6 bases. The CDR3 DNA is TGTGCCAGCTCACCATCAGGGACTACACTCAATGAGCAGTTCTTC. It translates to CASSPSGTTLNEQFF.

J is TRBJ1-2 and V is TRBV5-1, with TRBD1 as a possible D gene (6 bases). Germline loops: CDR1 SGHRS, CDR2 YFSETQ. V lost 4 bases to trimming and J lost 5 bases, with 15 bases between them. The CDR3 is made up of 14 amino acids. The CDR3 reads CASSETGTSYGYTF. The CDR3 DNA reads as TGCGCCAGCAGCGAAACTGGGACAAGTTATGGCTACACCTTC.

This rearrangement joins TRBV7-2 to TRBJ2-5, with 12 bases aligning to TRBD2. CDR1 is SGHTA, CDR2 FQGNSA, per germline. This CDR3 has 18 residues. The V gene end was trimmed by 1 base and the J gene end by 2 bases; junction bases not matched to a gene: 8. The DNA for the CDR3 is TGTGCCAGCAGCTTAGTCCCTAGCGGGGGGGCTGGGCAAGAGACCCAGTACTTC. This translates into CASSLVPSGGAGQETQYF.